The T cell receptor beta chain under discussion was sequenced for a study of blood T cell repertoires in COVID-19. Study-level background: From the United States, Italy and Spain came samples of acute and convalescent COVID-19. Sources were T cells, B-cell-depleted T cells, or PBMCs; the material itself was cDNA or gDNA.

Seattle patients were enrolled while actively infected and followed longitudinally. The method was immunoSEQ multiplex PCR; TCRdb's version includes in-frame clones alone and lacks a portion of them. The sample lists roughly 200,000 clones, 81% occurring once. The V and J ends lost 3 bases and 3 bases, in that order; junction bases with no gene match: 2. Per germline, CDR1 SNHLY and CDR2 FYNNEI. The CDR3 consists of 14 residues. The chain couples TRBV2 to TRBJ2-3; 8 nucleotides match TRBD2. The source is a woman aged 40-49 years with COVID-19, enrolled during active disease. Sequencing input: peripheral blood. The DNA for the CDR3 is TGTGCCAGCAGTGATGGGACTAGAACAGATACGCAGTATTTT. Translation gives CASSDGTRTDTQYF. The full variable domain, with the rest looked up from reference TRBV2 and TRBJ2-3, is EPEVTQTPSHQVTQMGQEVILRCVPISNHLYFYWYRQILGQKVEFLVSFYNNEISEKSEIFDDQFSVERPDGSNFTLKIRSTKLEDSAMYFCASSDGTRTDTQYFGPGTRLTVL.